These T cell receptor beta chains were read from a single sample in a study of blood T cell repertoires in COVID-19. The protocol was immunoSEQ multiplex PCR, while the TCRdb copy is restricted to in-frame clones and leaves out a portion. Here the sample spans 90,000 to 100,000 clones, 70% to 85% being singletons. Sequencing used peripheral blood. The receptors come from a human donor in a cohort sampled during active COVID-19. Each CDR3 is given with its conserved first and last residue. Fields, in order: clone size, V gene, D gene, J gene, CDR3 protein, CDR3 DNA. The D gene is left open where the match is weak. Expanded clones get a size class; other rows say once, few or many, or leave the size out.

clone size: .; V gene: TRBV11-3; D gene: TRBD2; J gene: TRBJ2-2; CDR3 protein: CASSDLGAGGRSGELFF; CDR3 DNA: TGTGCCAGCAGCGACCTGGGCGCGGGGGGCCGATCCGGGGAGCTGTTTTTT
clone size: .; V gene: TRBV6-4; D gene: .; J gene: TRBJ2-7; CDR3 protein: CASIPKMVGVSEQYF; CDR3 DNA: TGTGCCAGCATTCCAAAAATGGTGGGAGTGAGTGAGCAGTACTTC
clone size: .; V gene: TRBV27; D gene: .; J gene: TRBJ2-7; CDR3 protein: CASSLFPGGKFYEQYF; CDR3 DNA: TGTGCCAGCAGTTTATTCCCCGGGGGAAAGTTTTACGAGCAGTACTTC
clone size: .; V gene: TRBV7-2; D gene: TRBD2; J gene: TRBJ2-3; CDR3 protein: CASSSRGGGPLSTDTQYF; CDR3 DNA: TGTGCCAGCAGCAGCCGGGGCGGGGGGCCCCTAAGCACAGATACGCAGTATTTT
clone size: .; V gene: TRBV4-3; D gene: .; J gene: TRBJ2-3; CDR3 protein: CASSQDIGLHGQYF; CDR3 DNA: TGCGCCAGCAGCCAAGATATAGGACTCCATGGGCAGTATTTT
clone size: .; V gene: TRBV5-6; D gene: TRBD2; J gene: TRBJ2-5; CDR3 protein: CASSSTGGLAFYQETQYF; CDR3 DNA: TGTGCCAGCAGCTCGACGGGGGGTCTAGCCTTTTACCAAGAGACCCAGTACTTC
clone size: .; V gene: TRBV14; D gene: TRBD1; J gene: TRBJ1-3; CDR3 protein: CASGGQPYSGNTIYF; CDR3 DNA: TGTGCCAGCGGGGGACAGCCGTACTCTGGAAACACCATATATTTT
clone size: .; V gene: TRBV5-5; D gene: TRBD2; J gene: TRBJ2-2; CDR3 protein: CASSFASGGATGELFF; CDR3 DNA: TGTGCCAGCAGCTTCGCTAGCGGGGGGGCTACCGGGGAGCTGTTTTTT
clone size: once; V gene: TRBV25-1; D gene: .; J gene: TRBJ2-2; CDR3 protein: CASSAGTGELFF; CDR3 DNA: TGTGCCAGCAGTGCGGGGACCGGGGAGCTGTTTTTT
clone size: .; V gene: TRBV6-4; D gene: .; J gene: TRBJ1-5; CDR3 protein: CASSGGLNQPQHF; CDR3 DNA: TGTGCCAGCTCCGGAGGCCTCAATCAGCCCCAGCATTTT
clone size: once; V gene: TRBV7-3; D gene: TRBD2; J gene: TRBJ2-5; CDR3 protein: CASSRTSGGGETQYF; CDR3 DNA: TGTGCCAGCAGCCGGACTAGCGGGGGTGGGGAGACCCAGTACTTC
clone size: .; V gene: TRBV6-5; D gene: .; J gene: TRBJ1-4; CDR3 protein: CASSRGAGELFF; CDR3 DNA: TGTGCCAGCAGTCGCGGGGCGGGGGAACTGTTTTTT
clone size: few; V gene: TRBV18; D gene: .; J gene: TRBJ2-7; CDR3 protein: CASSPAGDNHYEQYF; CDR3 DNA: TGTGCCAGCTCACCCGCGGGGGACAACCACTACGAGCAGTACTTC
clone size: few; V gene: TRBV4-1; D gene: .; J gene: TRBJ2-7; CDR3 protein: CASSLGQLSSYEQYF; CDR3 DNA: TGCGCCAGCAGCCTCGGACAGCTATCCTCCTACGAGCAGTACTTC
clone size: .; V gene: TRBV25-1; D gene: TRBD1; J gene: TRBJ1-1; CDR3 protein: CAVRGRTEAFF; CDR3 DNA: TGTGCTGTCAGGGGGAGGACTGAAGCTTTCTTT
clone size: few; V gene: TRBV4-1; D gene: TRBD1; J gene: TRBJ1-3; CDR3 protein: CASSQEGGKLPGNTIYF; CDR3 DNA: TGCGCCAGCAGCCAAGAAGGGGGCAAGTTGCCTGGAAACACCATATATTTT
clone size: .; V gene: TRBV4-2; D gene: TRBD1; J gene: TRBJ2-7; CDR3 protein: CASSRGQIGNEQYF; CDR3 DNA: TGTGCCAGCAGCCGGGGACAGATCGGGAACGAGCAGTACTTC
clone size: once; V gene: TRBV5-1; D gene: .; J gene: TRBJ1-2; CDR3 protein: CASSLEPGPLYGYTF; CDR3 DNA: TGCGCCAGCAGCTTGGAACCAGGTCCCCTCTATGGCTACACCTTC
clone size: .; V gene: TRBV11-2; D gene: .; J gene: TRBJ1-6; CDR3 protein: CASSLDPQGSPLHF; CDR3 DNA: TGTGCCAGCAGCTTAGACCCCCAGGGTTCACCCCTCCACTTT
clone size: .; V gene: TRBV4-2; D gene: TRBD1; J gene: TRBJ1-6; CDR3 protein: CASSQDGGTGLSPLHF; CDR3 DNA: TGTGCCAGCAGCCAAGATGGCGGGACAGGGTTATCACCCCTCCACTTT
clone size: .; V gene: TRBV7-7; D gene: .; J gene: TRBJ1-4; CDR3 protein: CASSRKAGANEKLFF; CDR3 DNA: TGTGCTAGCAGCCGCAAGGCAGGGGCTAATGAAAAACTGTTTTTT
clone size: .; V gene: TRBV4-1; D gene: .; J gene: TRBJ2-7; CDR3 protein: CASSQPGRGVYEQYF; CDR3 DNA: TGCGCCAGCAGCCAACCAGGCCGGGGAGTCTACGAGCAGTACTTC
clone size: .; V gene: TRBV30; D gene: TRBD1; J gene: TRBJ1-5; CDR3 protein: CAWSVRGGQGDNQPQHF; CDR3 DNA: TGTGCCTGGAGTGTCCGGGGCGGACAGGGCGACAATCAGCCCCAGCATTTT
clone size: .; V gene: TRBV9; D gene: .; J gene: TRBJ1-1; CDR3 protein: CASSPRGGQWTEAFF; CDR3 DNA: TGTGCCAGCAGCCCCCGTGGGGGCCAGTGGACTGAAGCTTTCTTT
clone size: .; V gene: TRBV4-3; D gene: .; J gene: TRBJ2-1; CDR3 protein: CASSHGDQGNEQFF; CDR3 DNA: TGCGCCAGCAGCCATGGCGACCAGGGCAATGAGCAGTTCTTC
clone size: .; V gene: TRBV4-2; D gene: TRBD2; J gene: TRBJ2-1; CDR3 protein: CASSQDRAGAVNEQFF; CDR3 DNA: TGTGCCAGCAGCCAAGATCGGGCGGGAGCGGTGAATGAGCAGTTCTTC
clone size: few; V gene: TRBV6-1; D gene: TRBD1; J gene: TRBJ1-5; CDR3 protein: CASSERGQSYQPQHF; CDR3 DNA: TGTGCCAGCAGTGAAAGGGGACAGAGCTATCAGCCCCAGCATTTT
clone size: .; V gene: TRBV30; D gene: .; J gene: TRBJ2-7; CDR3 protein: CAWTHGTGYEQYF; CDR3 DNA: TGTGCCTGGACTCACGGTACGGGCTACGAGCAGTACTTC
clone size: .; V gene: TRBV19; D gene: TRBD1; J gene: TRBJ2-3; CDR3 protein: CASRRTGGTDTQYF; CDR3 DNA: TGTGCCAGTAGGAGGACAGGGGGCACAGATACGCAGTATTTT
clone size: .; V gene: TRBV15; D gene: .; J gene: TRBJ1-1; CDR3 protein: CATRGGQRLGAFF; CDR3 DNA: TGTGCCACCAGGGGGGGGCAGCGCCTTGGGGCTTTCTTT
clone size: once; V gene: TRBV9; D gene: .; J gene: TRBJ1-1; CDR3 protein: CASNREQTNTEAFF; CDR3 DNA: TGTGCCAGCAATCGGGAACAGACTAACACTGAAGCTTTCTTT